This T cell receptor beta chain appears in the sequencing data of a study of PD-1 blockade in mismatch repair-deficient tumors. Overall study context: All were previously treated, progressing patients with some twelve mismatch repair-deficient cancer types. Findings and limits, study-wide: Tumor-resident clones, often absent from pretreatment blood, expanded after pembrolizumab and then contracted.

Here immunoSEQ multiplex PCR was the method, and the copy in TCRdb shows in-frame clones only, minus some. This sample has about 67,000 clones, with about 78% found just once. Mismatch repair deficiency was confirmed in all patients, by PCR or immunohistochemistry. TCR sequencing covered a few patients who responded to pembrolizumab. A note on this clone: What it recognizes is unknown.

This CDR3 has 14 residues. The germline CDR1 and CDR2 sequences are LNHDA and SQIVND (reference sequence). Trimming removed 6 bases at V and 3 bases at J, with 11 bases between. The input for sequencing was peripheral blood, taken 2 weeks after starting pembrolizumab. This clonotype was obtained from an adult with mismatch repair-deficient cancer. This chain joins TRBV19 and TRBJ2-2; D perhaps matches TRBD2 (6 bases). For the CDR3, the DNA is TGTGCCAGTAGACCAGCGGGCTACACCGGGGAGCTGTTTTTT. Protein sequence: CASRPAGYTGELFF.